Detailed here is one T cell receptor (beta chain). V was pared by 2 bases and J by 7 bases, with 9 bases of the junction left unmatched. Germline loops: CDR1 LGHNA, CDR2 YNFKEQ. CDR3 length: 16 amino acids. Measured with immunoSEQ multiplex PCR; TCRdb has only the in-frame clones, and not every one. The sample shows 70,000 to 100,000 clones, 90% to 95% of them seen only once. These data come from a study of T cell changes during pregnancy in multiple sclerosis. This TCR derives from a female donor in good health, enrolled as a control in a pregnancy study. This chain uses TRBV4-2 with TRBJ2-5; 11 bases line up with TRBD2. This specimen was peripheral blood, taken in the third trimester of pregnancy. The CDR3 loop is CASSQYGTSGGGTQYF. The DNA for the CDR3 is TGTGCCAGCAGCCAATACGGGACTAGCGGAGGAGGGACCCAGTACTTC.